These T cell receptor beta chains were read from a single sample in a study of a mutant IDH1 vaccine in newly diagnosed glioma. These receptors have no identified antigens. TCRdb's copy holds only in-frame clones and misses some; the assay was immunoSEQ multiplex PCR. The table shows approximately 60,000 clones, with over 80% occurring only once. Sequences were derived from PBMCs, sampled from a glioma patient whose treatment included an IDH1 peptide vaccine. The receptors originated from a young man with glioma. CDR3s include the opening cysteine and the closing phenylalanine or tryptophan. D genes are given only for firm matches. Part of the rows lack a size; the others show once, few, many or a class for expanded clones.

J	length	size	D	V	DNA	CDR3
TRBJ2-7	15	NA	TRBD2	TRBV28	TGTGCCAGCAGTTTGCTGGGAGCGGGGGGCTACGAGCAGTACTTC	CASSLLGAGGYEQYF
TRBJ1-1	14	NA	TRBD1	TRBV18	TGTGCCAGCTCAACCGGACAGGGGGTGAGTGAAGCTTTCTTT	CASSTGQGVSEAFF
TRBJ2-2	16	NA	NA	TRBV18	TGTGCCAGCTCACCACCGAACGGAATCGAGACCGGGGAGCTGTTTTTT	CASSPPNGIETGELFF
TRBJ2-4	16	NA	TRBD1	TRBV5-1	TGCGCCAGCAGCCCGCAAACCGACAGGGGAGGAGACATTCAGTACTTC	CASSPQTDRGGDIQYF
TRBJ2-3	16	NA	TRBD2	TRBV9	TGTGCCAGCAGCGTAGAGGGGGGACTAGACCCACATACGCAGTATTTT	CASSVEGGLDPHTQYF
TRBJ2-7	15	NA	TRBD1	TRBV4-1	TGCGCCAGCACACCCCTCAGGGACAGGGTAAACGAGCAGTACTTC	CASTPLRDRVNEQYF
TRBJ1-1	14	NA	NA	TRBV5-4	TGTGCCAGCAGTTTCGGGACACCGAACACTGAAGCTTTCTTT	CASSFGTPNTEAFF
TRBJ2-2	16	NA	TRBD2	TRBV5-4	TGTGCCAGCAGCTTACTAGCGGGGGATGGCACCGGGGAGCTGTTTTTT	CASSLLAGDGTGELFF
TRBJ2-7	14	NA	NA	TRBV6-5	TGTGCCAGCAGTTACTCGGAACAGTTGTACAAGCAGTACTTC	CASSYSEQLYKQYF
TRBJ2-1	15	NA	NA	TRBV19	TGTGCCAGTAGTTCCCGGGACGCCCTGGGGGATGAGCAGTTCTTC	CASSSRDALGDEQFF
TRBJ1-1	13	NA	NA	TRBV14	TGTGCCAGCAGCCAAGGCCCAAGTGGGGTAGCTTTCTTT	CASSQGPSGVAFF
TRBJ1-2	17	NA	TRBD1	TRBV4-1	TGCGCCAGCAGCCTCGAAAAATCAGGGGGCGGAGGCTATGGCTACACCTTC	CASSLEKSGGGGYGYTF
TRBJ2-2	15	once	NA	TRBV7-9	TGTGCCAGCAGCTTAGGGGGACATCTAACCGGGGAGCTGTTTTTT	CASSLGGHLTGELFF